Listed below are T cell receptor beta chains from one sample, sequenced in a study of shared clonotypes between healthy human individuals. Generated by immunoSEQ multiplex PCR, the TCRdb table keeps only in-frame clones and is missing some. This sample has 1.4 million to 1.5 million clones; roughly 96% occur once, and the top ten carry roughly 1.2%. Sequenced: naive CD4+ T cells sorted from blood. The receptors come from a man aged 25 to 45 in good health. Both conserved end residues are part of each CDR3. D genes are given only for firm matches. Where a row states a size, it is once, few, many or the class of an expanded clone; other rows omit it.

TRBJ1-2 | NA | TRBV28 | NA | TGTGCCAGCAGTTTGTTCCTCCTAGGCTACACCTTC | CASSLFLLGYTF
TRBJ1-4 | NA | TRBV15 | TRBD1 | TGTGCCACCAGCAGAGGCGGGACAGATGAAAAACTGTTTTTT | CATSRGGTDEKLFF
TRBJ2-5 | NA | TRBV6-5 | NA | TGTGCCAGCAGTTACTATCGACGGCCAGAAGAGACCCAGTACTTC | CASSYYRRPEETQYF
TRBJ1-1 | NA | TRBV7-2 | NA | TGTGCCAGCAGCTTAGGCAGAATCGACGATGCTTTCTTT | CASSLGRIDDAFF
TRBJ2-4 | NA | TRBV19 | NA | TGTGCCAGTAAACAGGGTGATCGTGCGCTAGCCAAAAACATTCAGTACTTC | CASKQGDRALAKNIQYF
TRBJ1-2 | NA | TRBV28 | NA | TGTGCCAGCAGTTTACGGGGAAGGGGCGGACGTGGCTACACCTTC | CASSLRGRGGRGYTF
TRBJ1-2 | NA | TRBV19 | NA | TGTGCCAGCCTACGCCCTCAAGGGACTGATGGCTACACCTTC | CASLRPQGTDGYTF
TRBJ2-3 | NA | TRBV5-1 | NA | TGCGCCAGCAGCTTGGCGCAGGGAGATACGCAGTATTTT | CASSLAQGDTQYF
TRBJ2-1 | NA | TRBV28 | NA | TGTGCCAGCAGCCTTAAAAATGAGCAGTTCTTC | CASSLKNEQFF
TRBJ1-5 | once | TRBV6-5 | NA | TGTGCCAGCAGGCAGCCCGGTAGCAATCAGCCCCAGCATTTT | CASRQPGSNQPQHF
TRBJ2-2 | NA | TRBV6-1 | TRBD1 | TGTGCCAGCAGTGGCTTGACAGGGGTAAACACCGGGGAGCTGTTTTTT | CASSGLTGVNTGELFF
TRBJ2-7 | NA | TRBV5-1 | NA | TGCGCCAGCTCCCCGGGTAGCGCCTACGAGCAGTACTTC | CASSPGSAYEQYF
TRBJ1-6 | NA | TRBV5-5 | TRBD1 | TGTGCCAGCAGACAGCAATGGACAGGGGCTTCACCCCTCCACTTT | CASRQQWTGASPLHF
TRBJ2-2 | NA | TRBV19 | NA | TGTGCCAGTAGTATACAGACTGAGACCGGGGAGCTGTTTTTT | CASSIQTETGELFF
TRBJ2-1 | once | TRBV27 | TRBD2 | TGTGCCAGCAGTTTCTACAAGGGACTAGCGGGAGAGAATGAGCAGTTCTTC | CASSFYKGLAGENEQFF
TRBJ1-2 | NA | TRBV30 | NA | TGTGCCTGGGCATTTTCCTATGGCTACACCTTC | CAWAFSYGYTF
TRBJ2-1 | NA | TRBV5-4 | TRBD2 | TGTGCCAGCAGAGAACTAGCGGGAGGGCCCGATGAGCAGTTCTTC | CASRELAGGPDEQFF
TRBJ2-3 | NA | TRBV7-2 | NA | TGTGCCAGCAGCCGGAGCGGGAGCACAGATACGCAGTATTTT | CASSRSGSTDTQYF
TRBJ2-1 | NA | TRBV9 | TRBD2 | TGTGCCAGCAGCGTAGAAAGCGGGAGATACAATGAGCAGTTCTTC | CASSVESGRYNEQFF
TRBJ2-1 | NA | TRBV5-4 | NA | TGTGCCAGCAGCCTCTCTACGCGTGAGCAGTTCTTC | CASSLSTREQFF
TRBJ2-1 | once | TRBV7-6 | TRBD2 | TGTGCCAGCAGCTTAAACAATGGACTAGCGGGAGAGGGGGATGAGCAGTTCTTC | CASSLNNGLAGEGDEQFF
TRBJ2-5 | NA | TRBV7-3 | NA | TGTGCCAGCAGCTTAACACGTGAAGAGACCCAGTACTTC | CASSLTREETQYF
TRBJ2-5 | NA | TRBV7-7 | NA | TGTGCCAGCAGCTTAGCCTTCGGAGAGACCCAGTACTTC | CASSLAFGETQYF
TRBJ2-4 | NA | TRBV6-1 | NA | TGTGCCAGCAGTGATCCGGGACTAGCCAAAAACATTCAGTACTTC | CASSDPGLAKNIQYF
TRBJ1-1 | NA | TRBV2 | TRBD1 | TGTGCCAGCAATATGCAGGGGGTGACTGAAGCTTTCTTT | CASNMQGVTEAFF
TRBJ2-7 | NA | TRBV4-3 | NA | TGCGCCAGCAGCCGAGAACTTAGATACGAGCAGTACTTC | CASSRELRYEQYF
TRBJ2-7 | NA | TRBV5-1 | NA | TGCGCCAGCAGCCGCCCGGGACGAGCCTACGAGCAGTACTTC | CASSRPGRAYEQYF
TRBJ2-7 | NA | TRBV28 | NA | TGTGCCAGCAGAAGATCAAGGGGCTACGAGCAGTACTTC | CASRRSRGYEQYF
TRBJ1-2 | NA | TRBV6-1 | NA | TGTGCCAGCGGATTACGGATTTTCTATGGCTACACCTTC | CASGLRIFYGYTF
TRBJ2-3 | NA | TRBV7-9 | TRBD1 | TGTGCCAGCAGCTTAGCAGGGGGCCCGACAGATACGCAGTATTTT | CASSLAGGPTDTQYF
TRBJ2-5 | NA | TRBV5-5 | TRBD1 | TGTGCCAGCAGCGGGACAGGGTTTGGGGAAGAGACCCAGTACTTC | CASSGTGFGEETQYF
TRBJ1-5 | NA | TRBV28 | NA | TGTGCCAGCAGCCCGGGGGGGTCCCAGCATTTT | CASSPGGSQHF
TRBJ2-7 | NA | TRBV28 | TRBD1 | TGTGCCACCATCCGGGACAGGGGCTACGAGCAGTACTTC | CATIRDRGYEQYF
TRBJ2-7 | NA | TRBV27 | TRBD2 | TGTGCCAGCAGTCGACTAGCGGGAGGAACCTACGAGCAGTACTTC | CASSRLAGGTYEQYF
TRBJ2-7 | NA | TRBV11-2 | NA | TGTGCCAGCAGCTTACTAAGGCGGGGCCCCTACGAGCAGTACTTC | CASSLLRRGPYEQYF
TRBJ2-7 | NA | TRBV15 | NA | TGTGCCACCAGCAGAGAACCAGGGAGCTCCTACGAGCAGTACTTC | CATSREPGSSYEQYF
TRBJ2-2 | NA | TRBV5-1 | NA | TGCGCCAGCAGCTTGGGTGGTCTCACCGGGGAGCTGTTTTTT | CASSLGGLTGELFF
TRBJ2-1 | NA | TRBV10-2 | NA | TGCGCCAGCAGTGTGGGACGTAGTCTTGAGCAGTTCTTC | CASSVGRSLEQFF
TRBJ1-1 | NA | TRBV5-1 | NA | TGCGCCAGCAGCTTGGGCTGGGGGTCAGTGAACACTGAAGCTTTCTTT | CASSLGWGSVNTEAFF
TRBJ2-4 | once | TRBV5-1 | TRBD1 | TGCGCCAGCAGCCCCGGACAGGGTAACATTCAGTACTTC | CASSPGQGNIQYF
TRBJ1-4 | NA | TRBV19 | NA | TGTGCCAGTAGCAGGGACACGGTTAATGAAAAACTGTTTTTT | CASSRDTVNEKLFF
TRBJ1-2 | NA | TRBV7-9 | NA | TGTGCCAGCAGCTTACGCCCCGACCCTAACTATGGCTACACCTTC | CASSLRPDPNYGYTF